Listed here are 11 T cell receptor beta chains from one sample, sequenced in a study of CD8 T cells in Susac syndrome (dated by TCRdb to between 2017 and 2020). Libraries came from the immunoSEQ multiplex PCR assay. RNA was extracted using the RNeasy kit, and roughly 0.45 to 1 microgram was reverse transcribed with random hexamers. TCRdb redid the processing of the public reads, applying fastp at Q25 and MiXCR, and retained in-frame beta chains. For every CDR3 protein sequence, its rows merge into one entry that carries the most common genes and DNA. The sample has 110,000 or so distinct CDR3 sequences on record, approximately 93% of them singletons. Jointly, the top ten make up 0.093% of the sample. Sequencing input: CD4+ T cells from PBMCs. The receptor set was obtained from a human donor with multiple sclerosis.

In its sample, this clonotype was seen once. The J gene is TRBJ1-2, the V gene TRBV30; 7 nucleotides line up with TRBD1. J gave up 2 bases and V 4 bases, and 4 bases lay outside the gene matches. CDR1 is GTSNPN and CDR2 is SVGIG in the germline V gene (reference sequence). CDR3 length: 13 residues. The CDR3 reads CAWNWGQNYGYTF. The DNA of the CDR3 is TGTGCCTGGAATTGGGGACAGAACTATGGCTACACCTTC.

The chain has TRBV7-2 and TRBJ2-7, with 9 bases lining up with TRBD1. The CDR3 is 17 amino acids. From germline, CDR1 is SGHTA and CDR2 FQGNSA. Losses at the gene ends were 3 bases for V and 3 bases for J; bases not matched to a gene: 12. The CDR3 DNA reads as TGTGCCAGCAGCTTTCGGGGTGGGGACAGGGTTTTCTACGAGCAGTACTTC. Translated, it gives CASSFRGGDRVFYEQYF.

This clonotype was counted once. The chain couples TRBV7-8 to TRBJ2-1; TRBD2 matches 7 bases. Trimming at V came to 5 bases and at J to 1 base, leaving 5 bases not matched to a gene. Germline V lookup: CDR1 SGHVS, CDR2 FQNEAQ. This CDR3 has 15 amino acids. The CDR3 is CASSTGGGSYNEQFF. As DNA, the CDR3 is TGTGCCAGCAGCACTGGGGGGGGATCCTACAATGAGCAGTTCTTC.

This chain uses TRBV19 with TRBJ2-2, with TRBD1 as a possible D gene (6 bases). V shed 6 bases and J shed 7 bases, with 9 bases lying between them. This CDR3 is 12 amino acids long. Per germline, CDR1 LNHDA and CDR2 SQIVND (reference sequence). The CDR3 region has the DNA TGTGCCAGTAGAGCAGGGGTCGGGGAGCTGTTTTTT. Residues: CASRAGVGELFF.

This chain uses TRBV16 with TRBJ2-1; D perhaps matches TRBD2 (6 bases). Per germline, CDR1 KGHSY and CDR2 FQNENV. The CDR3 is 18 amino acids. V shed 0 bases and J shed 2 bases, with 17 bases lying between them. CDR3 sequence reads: CASSQSRLAYIPYNEQFF. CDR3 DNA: TGTGCCAGCAGCCAATCCCGGCTAGCGTACATCCCCTACAATGAGCAGTTCTTC.

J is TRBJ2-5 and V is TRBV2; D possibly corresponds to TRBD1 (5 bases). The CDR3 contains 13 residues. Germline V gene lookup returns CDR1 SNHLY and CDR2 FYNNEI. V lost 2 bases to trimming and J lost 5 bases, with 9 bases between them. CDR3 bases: TGTGCCAGCAGTGAAAGTCCAGGGGAGACCCAGTACTTC. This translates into CASSESPGETQYF. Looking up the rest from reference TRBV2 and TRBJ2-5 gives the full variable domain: EPEVTQTPSHQVTQMGQEVILRCVPISNHLYFYWYRQILGQKVEFLVSFYNNEISEKSEIFDDQFSVERPDGSNFTLKIRSTKLEDSAMYFCASSESPGETQYFGPGTRLLVL.

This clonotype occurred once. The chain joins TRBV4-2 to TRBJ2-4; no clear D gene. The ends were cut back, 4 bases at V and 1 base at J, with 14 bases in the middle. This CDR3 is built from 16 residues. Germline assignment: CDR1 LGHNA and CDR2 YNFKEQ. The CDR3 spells CASSLAGEGAKNIQYF. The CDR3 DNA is TGTGCCAGCAGCCTCGCTGGGGAAGGGGCCAAAAACATTCAGTACTTC.

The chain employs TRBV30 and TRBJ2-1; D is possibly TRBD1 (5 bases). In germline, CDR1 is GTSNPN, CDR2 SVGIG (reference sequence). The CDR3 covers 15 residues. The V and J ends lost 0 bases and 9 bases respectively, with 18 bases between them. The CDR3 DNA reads TGTGCCTGGAGTGTATGGGGCATAGGCCTTGGTGAGCAGTTCTTC. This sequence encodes CAWSVWGIGLGEQFF. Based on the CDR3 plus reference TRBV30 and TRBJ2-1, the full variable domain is SQTIHQWPATLVQPVGSPLSLECTVEGTSNPNLYWYRQAAGRGLQLLFYSVGIGQISSEVPQNLSASRPQDRQFILSSKKLLLSDSGFYLCAWSVWGIGLGEQFFGPGTRLTVL.

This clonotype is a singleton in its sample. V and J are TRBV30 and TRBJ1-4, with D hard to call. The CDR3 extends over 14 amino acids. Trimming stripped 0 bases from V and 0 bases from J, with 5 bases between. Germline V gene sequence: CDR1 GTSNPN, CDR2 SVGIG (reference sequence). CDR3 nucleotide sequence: TGTGCCTGGAGTGTACTTTCAACTAATGAAAAACTGTTTTTT. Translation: CAWSVLSTNEKLFF.

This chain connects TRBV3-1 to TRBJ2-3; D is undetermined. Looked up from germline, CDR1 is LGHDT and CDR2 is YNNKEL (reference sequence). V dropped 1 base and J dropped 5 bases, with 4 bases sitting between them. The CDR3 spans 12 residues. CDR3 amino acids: CASSQGGDTQYF. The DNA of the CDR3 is TGTGCCAGCAGCCAAGGCGGAGATACGCAGTATTTT.

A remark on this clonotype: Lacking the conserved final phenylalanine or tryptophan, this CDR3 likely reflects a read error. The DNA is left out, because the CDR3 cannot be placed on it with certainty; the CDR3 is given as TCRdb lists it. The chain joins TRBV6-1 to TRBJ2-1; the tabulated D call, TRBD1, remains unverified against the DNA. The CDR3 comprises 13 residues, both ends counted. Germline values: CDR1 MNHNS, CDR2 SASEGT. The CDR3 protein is CASTDRRLPPLIL.